This paragraph reports one T cell receptor (beta chain). The V end lost 7 bases, the J end lost 2 bases, and 16 bases lay between the germline ends. This CDR3 comprises 15 residues. Germline CDR1 is MDHEN and CDR2 is SYDVKM. TCRdb's table, derived via immunoSEQ multiplex PCR, lists solely in-frame clones and lacks some. The sample lists more than 150,000 clones, approximately 90% occurring once. These data originate in a study of T cell responses to AZD1222 COVID-19 vaccine. The genes are TRBV28 and TRBJ2-3; D is possibly TRBD2 (6 bases). This receptor was identified in an adult who received the AZD1222 COVID-19 vaccine. The sample here was peripheral blood, taken 28 days after the second AZD1222 dose. Here the CDR3 DNA reads TGTGCCAGCACCTCCTCGGCGGGGTACACAGATACGCAGTATTTT. Translation: CASTSSAGYTDTQYF.